Included here is one TCR beta chain sequence, with context. Its target is not known. Germline-derived CDR1 and CDR2 are SGHNT and YENEEA. This CDR3 is 15 amino acids long. This sample is drawn from a study of T cells expressing NK-cell markers. General study findings and limits: HCMV specificity of expanded NKG2C+ T cell clones remained unclear. In several donors, dominant CD3+CD56+NKG2C+ clonotypes ranked among the top 10 CD8+ clonotypes. Topping the CD3+CD56-NKG2C+ fraction as well were these clonotypes, in four donors.

Libraries used 5'RACE template switching adding universal primer site and UMIs. TCRdb reprocessed the 5' RACE reads and keeps a single row for each CDR3 protein, giving no DNA. The sample data list almost 450,000 distinct CDR3 sequences. The chain recombines TRBV11-3 with TRBJ2-2; TCRdb's D call of TRBD1 is untestable without DNA. Sequenced material: blood T cells: a sorted CD56 or NKG2C T cell subset, CD4+ or CD8+ T cells, or bulk PBMC T cells (not recorded which). This TCR came from a woman aged 18 to 75 in good health. CDR3 loop: CASSLEAGATGELFF.